The T cell receptor (beta chain) under discussion was sequenced for a study of blood T cells in healthy people across ages (dated by TCRdb to about 2015). About the investigation overall: In model experiments, template switching captured roughly one uniquely barcoded TCR beta cDNA molecule for every two T cells. The study measured age-related changes in TCR beta repertoire diversity using deep sequencing normalized with unique cDNA molecular identifiers. To avoid experimental bias, donors of different ages were spread randomly across the sequencing lanes. Four age groups were formed from the donors: young (average 16 years), middle-aged (approximately 42), aged (roughly 56) and long-lived (roughly 81). Using the same blood draw, the study looked at two additional independent replicas of 1 million unique cDNA reads for two donors, one aged 18 to 29 and the other aged 80 or older.

The paper as a whole reports these results and caveats: The percentage of naive T cells measured by flow cytometry correlated strongly with observed TCR beta diversity. Because the CMV infection status of the donors was unknown, age-related changes in expanded clonotypes may potentially have been confounded. Since profiling was done on bulk unsorted PBMCs, naive and antigen-experienced compartments could not be conclusively compared. Compared with the aged group, more naive CD4+ T cells, fewer expanded clones and increased TCR diversity were shown by the long-lived group, suggesting age selection. Estimates of total diversity based on one million sequenced T cells were considered lower bounds and underestimates. As age increased, observed TCR beta diversity per million T cells dropped in a roughly linear way, and a significant reduction was already evident by age 40.

This clonotype was counted only a few times. Its specific antigen is unknown. Qualities for individual bases were not recorded, and no much larger clone is one base off. Spanning cysteine to phenylalanine, the CDR3 consists of 17 amino acids. Only the CDR3 part of the read is kept: 51 bases, read in frame from the first base. V lost 0 bases and J lost 4 bases, and the count of bases not matched to a germline gene is 10. Looking up the germline V gene yields CDR1 SGDLS and CDR2 YYNGEE. Donors were under 40 systemically healthy Caucasian individuals from Russia aged roughly 6 to 90 years. Approximately 9.3 milliliters of peripheral blood were collected from each donor into EDTA-treated Vacutainer tubes. PBMCs were isolated by Ficoll-Paque density-gradient centrifugation, with at least 6 million obtained per sample. Total RNA was extracted from PBMCs with Trizol reagent, with at least 5.5 micrograms obtained per sample. Naive CD45RAhigh/CD27high T cell percentages were measured by flow cytometry on a PBMC aliquot from every donor.

The protocol used for the library was 5' RACE. Sequencing was performed on an Illumina HiSeq 2500. A second PCR of roughly 7 to 11 cycles was performed with a sample-barcoded 5' primer and a J-beta primer mix. A template-switch 5' adaptor carrying 12 random nucleotides introduced a unique molecular identifier onto each TCR beta cDNA molecule. At least 3 million CDR3-containing paired-end reads were obtained from each sample. All of the RNA was converted into first-strand cDNA using the Mint cDNA synthesis kit, with a TRBC-specific oligonucleotide serving as the primer. All cDNA was treated with uracil-DNA glycosylase and then went through a first 18-cycle PCR with the universal primers M1SS and BC2_uni_R. As for the original processing: For normalization, 1 million high-quality reads, each with a distinct molecular identifier, were randomly selected from each sample. Reads with shared molecular identifiers were discarded instead of being binned into consensus sequences. MiTCR, run with a Q25 quality threshold and the strictest error-elimination algorithm, handled CDR3 identification, clonotype clustering and error correction. A nonparametric unseen species model with Euler transformation was used to estimate lower-bound total TCR beta diversity. TCRdb cleaned the public reads at Q25 with fastp, built clones with MiXCR and kept in-frame beta chains. CDR3 protein duplicates are merged, each entry listing the most common genes and DNA. The V and J calls reflect TCRdb's pipeline rather than the authors' work. A total of hundreds of thousands of distinct CDR3 sequences appear in this sample, 20% to 25% of them only once. Clones ranked in the top ten supply 3.5% to 4% of the sample.

This receptor was identified in a man between 65 and 85 years old in good health. Sequencing was performed on blood. Recombination connected TRBV9 to TRBJ2-4, with TRBD1 matching 7 junction bases. The nucleotide sequence is TGTGCCAGCAGCGTAGGAGCGTGGGACAGCCTTAAAAACATTCAGTACTTC. Translated, it gives CASSVGAWDSLKNIQYF.